This TCR beta chain was retrieved from a study of cytotoxic CD8 clonotypes in ibrutinib-treated CLL. About this clone: Its target is not known.

Points from the study as a whole: Public clonotypes proved infrequent, and on treatment they shrank or remained steady.

Sequencing was designed to attain a depth spanning 1 in 200,000 to 1 in 1 million T cells. Sequencing used immunoSEQ multiplex PCR; TCRdb keeps in-frame clones, though not all of them. This table holds some 130,000 clones, 80% to 90% found once. This CDR3 is 14 amino acids long. CDR1 is MGHRA and CDR2 is YSYEKL in the germline V gene. The V gene lost 0 bases and the J gene lost 4 bases, with 9 bases spanning the gap. This rearrangement joins TRBV4-1 to TRBJ1-2, with no clear D. Sequencing used PBMCs, obtained after 24 months of ibrutinib treatment. The receptor was derived from a human donor with chronic lymphocytic leukemia. The CDR3 DNA reads as TGCGCCAGCAGCCAAGATGATTCCGGCTATGGCTACACCTTC. Its translation: CASSQDDSGYGYTF.